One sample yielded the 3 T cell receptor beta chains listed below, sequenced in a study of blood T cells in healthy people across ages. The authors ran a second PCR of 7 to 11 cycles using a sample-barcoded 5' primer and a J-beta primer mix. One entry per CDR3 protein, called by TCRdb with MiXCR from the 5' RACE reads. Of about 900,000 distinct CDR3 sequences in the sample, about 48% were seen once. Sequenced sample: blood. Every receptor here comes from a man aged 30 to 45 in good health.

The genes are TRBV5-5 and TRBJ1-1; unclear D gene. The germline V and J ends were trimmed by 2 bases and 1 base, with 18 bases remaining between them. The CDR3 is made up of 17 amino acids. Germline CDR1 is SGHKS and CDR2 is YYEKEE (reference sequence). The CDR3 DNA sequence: TGTGCCAGCAGCTTCCTTTGGGAGGCCGAAGGGAACACTGAAGCTTTCTTT. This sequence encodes CASSFLWEAEGNTEAFF.

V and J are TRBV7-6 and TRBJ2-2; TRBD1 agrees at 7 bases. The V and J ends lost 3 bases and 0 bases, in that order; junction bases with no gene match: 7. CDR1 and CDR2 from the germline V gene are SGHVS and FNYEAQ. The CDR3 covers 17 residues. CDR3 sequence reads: CASSFQTGYSNTGELFF. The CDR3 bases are TGTGCCAGCAGCTTCCAGACAGGGTATTCGAACACCGGGGAGCTGTTTTTT.

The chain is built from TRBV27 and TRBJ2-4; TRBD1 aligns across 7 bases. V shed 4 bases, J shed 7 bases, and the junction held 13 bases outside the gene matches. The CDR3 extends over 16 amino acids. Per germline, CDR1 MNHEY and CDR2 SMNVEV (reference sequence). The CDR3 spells CASSSLSTGSRNIQYF. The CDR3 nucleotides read TGTGCCAGCAGTTCCCTGTCGACAGGGAGTCGGAACATTCAGTACTTC.